The T cell receptor (beta chain) described here comes from a study of T-cell memory formation after mild COVID-19. Points from the study as a whole: Memory cells collected pre-infection included some clones that later responded, suggesting cross-reactive memory joined.

TCRdb re-called the 5' RACE reads with MiXCR, one entry per CDR3 protein. The sample lists about half a million distinct CDR3 sequences; about 20% were seen once. With respect to this clonotype: Its antigen is unknown.

This receptor was obtained from an adult woman who had mild COVID-19 (a few samples of this study predate the infection). Cell type and time point are not known. Sequenced: PBMCs or a T cell subset sorted from them (not recorded which).

Here the CDR3 DNA reads TGCGCCAGCAGCCAAGATCATGGATTGGGTGAAAAACTGTTTTTT. Translation: CASSQDHGLGEKLFF. The chain has TRBV4-3 and TRBJ1-4; D gene unclear. This CDR3 contains 15 residues. The V end was cut by 0 bases, the J end by 7 bases, with 12 bases between. The germline CDR1 and CDR2 sequences are LGHNA and YSLEER.